Listed below are T cell receptor beta chains from one sample, sequenced in a study of blood T cell repertoires in COVID-19. Profiling relied on immunoSEQ multiplex PCR, and the TCRdb table lists in-frame clones only, not all of them. The repertoire holds roughly 51,000 clones, with approximately 90% as singletons. Specimen: peripheral blood. Every receptor here comes from a man aged 70-80 years with acute or convalescent COVID-19. Each CDR3 is given without its conserved first and last residue.

>TRBV28
AITQNRVLHGYT
>TRBV6-5
ASRAGGNSPLH
>TRBV4-1
ASSLGQANTEAF
>TRBV9
ASSVEGDPGETQY
>TRBV7-2
ASSSRDSYEQY
>TRBV7-2
ASSLEALAGGQETQY
>TRBV5-4
AWGVLPNEQY
>TRBV4-3
ASSRSSGADTQY
>TRBV4-1
ASSYPGRGGTKNIQY
>TRBV12-3/TRBV12-4
ASSRLNSPLH
>TRBV24-1
ATSDSRQAKNIQY
>TRBV6-5
ASRGTADSYEQY
>TRBV7-9
ASSLAVGTGGVGNTIY
>TRBV18
ASSPQNSGDTQY
>TRBV18
ASSPRTGGQGTEAF
>TRBV11-2
ASSSLSTGNTIY
>TRBV4-2
ASSQERQYQPQH
>TRBV5-1
ASSLGTANYGYT
>TRBV5-1
ASSRTGGYGYT
>TRBV27
ASSSGQVNNSPLH
>TRBV14
ASSQVTGGYGYT